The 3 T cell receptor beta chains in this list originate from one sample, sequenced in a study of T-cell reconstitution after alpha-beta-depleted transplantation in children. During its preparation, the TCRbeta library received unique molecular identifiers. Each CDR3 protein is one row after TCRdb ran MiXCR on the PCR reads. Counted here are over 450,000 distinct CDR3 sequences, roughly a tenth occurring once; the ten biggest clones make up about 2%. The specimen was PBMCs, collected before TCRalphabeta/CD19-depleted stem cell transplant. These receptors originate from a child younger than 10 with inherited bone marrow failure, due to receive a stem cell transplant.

This CDR3 is CASSRAGTGAYEQYF. The CDR3 DNA sequence: TGTGCCAGCAGTCGAGCCGGGACAGGGGCCTACGAGCAGTACTTC. The genes are TRBV6-2 or TRBV6-3 and TRBJ2-7; 10 nucleotides match TRBD1. Germline V gives CDR1 MNHEY, CDR2 SVGEGT. The CDR3 is made up of 15 amino acids. The V and J ends lost 5 bases and 2 bases, in that order; junction bases with no gene match: 6.

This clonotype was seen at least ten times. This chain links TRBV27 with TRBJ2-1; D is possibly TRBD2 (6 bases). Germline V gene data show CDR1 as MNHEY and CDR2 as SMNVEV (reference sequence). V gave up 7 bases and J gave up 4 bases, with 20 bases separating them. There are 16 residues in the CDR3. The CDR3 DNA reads TGTGCCAGCACTACTGGGGGGACTTACCTATACAATGAGCAGTTCTTC. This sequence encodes CASTTGGTYLYNEQFF.

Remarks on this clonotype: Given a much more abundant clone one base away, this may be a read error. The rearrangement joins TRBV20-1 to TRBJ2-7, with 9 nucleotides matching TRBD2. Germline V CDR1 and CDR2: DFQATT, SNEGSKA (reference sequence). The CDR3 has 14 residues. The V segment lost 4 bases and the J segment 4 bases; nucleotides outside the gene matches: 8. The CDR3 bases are TGCAGTGCTATCAGCAGACTAGCGGAGTACGAGCAGTACTTC. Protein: CSAISRLAEYEQYF.